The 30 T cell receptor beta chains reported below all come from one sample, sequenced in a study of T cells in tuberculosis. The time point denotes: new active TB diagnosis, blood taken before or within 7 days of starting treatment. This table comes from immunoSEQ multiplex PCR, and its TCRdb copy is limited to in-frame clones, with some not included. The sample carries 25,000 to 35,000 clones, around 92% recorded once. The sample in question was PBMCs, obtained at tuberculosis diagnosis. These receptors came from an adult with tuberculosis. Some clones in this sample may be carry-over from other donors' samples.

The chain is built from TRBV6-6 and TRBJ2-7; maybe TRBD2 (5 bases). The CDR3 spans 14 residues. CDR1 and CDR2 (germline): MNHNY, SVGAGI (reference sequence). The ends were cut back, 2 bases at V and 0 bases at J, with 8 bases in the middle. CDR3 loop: CASSYEGFSYEQYF. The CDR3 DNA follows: TGTGCCAGCAGTTACGAGGGATTCTCCTACGAGCAGTACTTC.

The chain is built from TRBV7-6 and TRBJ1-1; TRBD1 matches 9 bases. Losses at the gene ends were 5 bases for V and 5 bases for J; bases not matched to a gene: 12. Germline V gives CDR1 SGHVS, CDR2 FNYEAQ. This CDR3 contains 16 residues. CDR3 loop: CASSPRDRVMGTEAFF. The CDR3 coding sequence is TGTGCCAGCAGCCCCCGGGACAGGGTTATGGGGACTGAAGCTTTCTTT.

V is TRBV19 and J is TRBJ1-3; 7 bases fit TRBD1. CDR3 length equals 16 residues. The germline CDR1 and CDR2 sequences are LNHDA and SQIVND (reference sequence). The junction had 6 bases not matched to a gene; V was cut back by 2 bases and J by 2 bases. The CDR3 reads CASSISRQGAGNTIYF. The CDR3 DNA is TGTGCCAGTAGTATAAGTCGGCAGGGGGCTGGAAACACCATATATTTT.

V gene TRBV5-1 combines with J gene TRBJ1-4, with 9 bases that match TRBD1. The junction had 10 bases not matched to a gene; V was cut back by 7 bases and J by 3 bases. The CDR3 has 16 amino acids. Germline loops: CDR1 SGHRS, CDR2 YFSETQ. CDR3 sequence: CASSGQGSYSNEKLFF. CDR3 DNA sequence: TGCGCCAGCTCGGGACAGGGAAGTTACTCTAATGAAAAACTGTTTTTT. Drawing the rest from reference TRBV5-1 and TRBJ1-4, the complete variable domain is KAGVTQTPRYLIKTRGQQVTLSCSPISGHRSVSWYQQTPGQGLQFLFEYFSETQRNKGNFPGRFSGRQFSNSRSEMNVSTLELGDSALYLCASSGQGSYSNEKLFFGSGTQLSVL.

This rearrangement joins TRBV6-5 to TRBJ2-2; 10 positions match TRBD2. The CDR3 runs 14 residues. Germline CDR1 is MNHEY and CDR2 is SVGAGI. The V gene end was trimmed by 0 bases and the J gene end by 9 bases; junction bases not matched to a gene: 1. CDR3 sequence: CASSYSTSGWELFF. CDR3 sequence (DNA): TGTGCCAGCAGTTACTCGACTAGCGGGTGGGAGCTGTTTTTT.

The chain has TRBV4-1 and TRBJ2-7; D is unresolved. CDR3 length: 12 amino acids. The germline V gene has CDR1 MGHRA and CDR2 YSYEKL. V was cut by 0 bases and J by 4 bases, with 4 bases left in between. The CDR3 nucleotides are TGCGCCAGCAGCCAAGATCAGTACGAGCAGTACTTC. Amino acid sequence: CASSQDQYEQYF.

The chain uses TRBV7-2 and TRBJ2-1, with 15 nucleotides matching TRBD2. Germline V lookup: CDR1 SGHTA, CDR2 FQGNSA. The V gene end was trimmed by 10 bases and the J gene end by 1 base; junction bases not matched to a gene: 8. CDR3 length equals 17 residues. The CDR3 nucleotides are TGTGCCACCTCGGGACTAGCGGGGGGAGCGTCCTACAATGAGCAGTTCTTC. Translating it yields CATSGLAGGASYNEQFF.

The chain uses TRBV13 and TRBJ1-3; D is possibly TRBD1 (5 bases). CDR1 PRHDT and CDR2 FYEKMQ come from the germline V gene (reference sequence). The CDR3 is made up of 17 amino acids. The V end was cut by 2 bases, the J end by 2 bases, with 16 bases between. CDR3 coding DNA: TGTGCCAGCAGCTTACCTAGTCCAGGGTTGACTGGAAACACCATATATTTT. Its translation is CASSLPSPGLTGNTIYF. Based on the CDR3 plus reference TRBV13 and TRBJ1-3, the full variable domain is AAGVIQSPRHLIKEKRETATLKCYPIPRHDTVYWYQQGPGQDPQFLISFYEKMQSDKGSIPDRFSAQQFSDYHSELNMSSLELGDSALYFCASSLPSPGLTGNTIYFGEGSWLTVV.

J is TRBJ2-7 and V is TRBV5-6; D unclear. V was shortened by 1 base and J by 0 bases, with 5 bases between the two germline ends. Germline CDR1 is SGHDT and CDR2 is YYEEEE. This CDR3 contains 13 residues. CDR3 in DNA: TGTGCCAGCAGCTTGCACAGCTCCTACGAGCAGTACTTC. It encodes CASSLHSSYEQYF.

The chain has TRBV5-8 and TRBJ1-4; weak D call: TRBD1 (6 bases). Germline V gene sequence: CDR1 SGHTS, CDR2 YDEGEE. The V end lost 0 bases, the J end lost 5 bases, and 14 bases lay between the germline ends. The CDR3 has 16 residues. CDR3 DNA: TGTGCCAGCAGCTTGGCCCTACAGGGAACAAATGAAAAACTGTTTTTT. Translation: CASSLALQGTNEKLFF.

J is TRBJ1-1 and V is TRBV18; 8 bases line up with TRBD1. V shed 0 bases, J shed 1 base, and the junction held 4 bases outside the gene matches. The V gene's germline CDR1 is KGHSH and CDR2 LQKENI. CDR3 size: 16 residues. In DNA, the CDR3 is TGTGCCAGCTCACCACCCCAGGGGGCGGCGAACACTGAAGCTTTCTTT. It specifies CASSPPQGAANTEAFF. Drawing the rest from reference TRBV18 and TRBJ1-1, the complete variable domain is NAGVMQNPRHLVRRRGQEARLRCSPMKGHSHVYWYRQLPEEGLKFMVYLQKENIIDESGMPKERFSAEFPKEGPSILRIQQVVRGDSAAYFCASSPPQGAANTEAFFGQGTRLTVV.

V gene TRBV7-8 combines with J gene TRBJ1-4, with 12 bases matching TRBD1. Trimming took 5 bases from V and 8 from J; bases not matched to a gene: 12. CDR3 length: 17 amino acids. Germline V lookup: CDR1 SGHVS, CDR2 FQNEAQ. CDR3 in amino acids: CASSPSLRDRGREKLFF. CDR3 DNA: TGTGCCAGCAGCCCATCCCTCAGGGACAGGGGGCGAGAAAAACTGTTTTTT.

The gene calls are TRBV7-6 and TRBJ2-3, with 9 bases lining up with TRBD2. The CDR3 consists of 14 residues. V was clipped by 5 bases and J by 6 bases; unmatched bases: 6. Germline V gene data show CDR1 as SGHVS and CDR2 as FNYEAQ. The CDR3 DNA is TGTGCCAGCAGCCGGGGCGGGGGGGTGGATACGCAGTATTTT. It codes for CASSRGGGVDTQYF.

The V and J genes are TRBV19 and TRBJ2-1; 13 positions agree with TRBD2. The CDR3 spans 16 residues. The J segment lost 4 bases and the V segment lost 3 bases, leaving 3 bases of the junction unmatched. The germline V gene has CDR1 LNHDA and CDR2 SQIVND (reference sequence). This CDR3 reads CASSIPLAGGYNEQFF. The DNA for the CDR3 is TGTGCCAGTAGTATCCCACTAGCGGGGGGGTACAATGAGCAGTTCTTC. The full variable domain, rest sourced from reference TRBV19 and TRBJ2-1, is DGGITQSPKYLFRKEGQNVTLSCEQNLNHDAMYWYRQDPGQGLRLIYYSQIVNDFQKGDIAEGYSVSREKKESFPLTVTSAQKNPTAFYLCASSIPLAGGYNEQFFGPGTRLTVL.

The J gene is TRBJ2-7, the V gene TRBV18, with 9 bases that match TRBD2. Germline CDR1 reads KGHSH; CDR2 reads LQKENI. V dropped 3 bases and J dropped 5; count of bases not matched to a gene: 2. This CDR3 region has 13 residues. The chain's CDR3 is CASSPRLADEQYF. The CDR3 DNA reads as TGTGCCAGCTCACCCCGACTAGCGGACGAGCAGTACTTC. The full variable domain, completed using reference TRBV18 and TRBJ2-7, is NAGVMQNPRHLVRRRGQEARLRCSPMKGHSHVYWYRQLPEEGLKFMVYLQKENIIDESGMPKERFSAEFPKEGPSILRIQQVVRGDSAAYFCASSPRLADEQYFGPGTRLTVT.

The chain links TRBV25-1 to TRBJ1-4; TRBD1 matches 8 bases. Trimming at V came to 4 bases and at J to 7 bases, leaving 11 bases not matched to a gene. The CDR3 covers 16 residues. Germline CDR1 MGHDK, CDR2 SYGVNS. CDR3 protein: CASSAPQGARGEKLFF. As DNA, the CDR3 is TGTGCCAGCAGTGCCCCGCAGGGGGCCCGGGGTGAAAAACTGTTTTTT.

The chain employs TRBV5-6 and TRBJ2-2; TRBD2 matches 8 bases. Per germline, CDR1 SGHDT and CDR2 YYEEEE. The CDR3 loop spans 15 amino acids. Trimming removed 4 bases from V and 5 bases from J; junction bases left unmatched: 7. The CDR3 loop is CASSLLPGGTGELFF. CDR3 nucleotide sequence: TGTGCCAGCAGCCTCCTCCCGGGGGGGACCGGGGAGCTGTTTTTT.

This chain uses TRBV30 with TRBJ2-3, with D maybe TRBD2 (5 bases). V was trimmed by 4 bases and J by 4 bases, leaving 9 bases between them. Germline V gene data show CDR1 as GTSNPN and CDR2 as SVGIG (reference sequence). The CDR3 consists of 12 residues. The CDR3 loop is CAWKRSSDTQYF. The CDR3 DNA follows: TGTGCCTGGAAGCGGTCCTCAGATACGCAGTATTTT.

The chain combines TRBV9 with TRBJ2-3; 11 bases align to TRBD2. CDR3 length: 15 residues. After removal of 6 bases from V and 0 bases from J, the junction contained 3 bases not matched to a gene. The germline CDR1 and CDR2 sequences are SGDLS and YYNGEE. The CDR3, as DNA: TGTGCCAGCAATCTAGCGGGGGGTAGCACAGATACGCAGTATTTT. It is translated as CASNLAGGSTDTQYF.

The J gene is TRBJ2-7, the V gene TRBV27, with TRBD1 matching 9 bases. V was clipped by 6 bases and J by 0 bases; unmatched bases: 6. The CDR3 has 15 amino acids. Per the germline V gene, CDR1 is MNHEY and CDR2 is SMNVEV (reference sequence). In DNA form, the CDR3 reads TGTGCCAGCAGAGACCCGGGACAGGGCTCCTACGAGCAGTACTTC. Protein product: CASRDPGQGSYEQYF.

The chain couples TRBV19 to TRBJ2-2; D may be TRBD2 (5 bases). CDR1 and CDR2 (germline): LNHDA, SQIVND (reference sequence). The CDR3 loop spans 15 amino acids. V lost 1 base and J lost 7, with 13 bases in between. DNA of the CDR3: TGTGCCAGTAGTATAGTGGACGGCGCGGGCGGGGAGCTGTTTTTT. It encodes CASSIVDGAGGELFF. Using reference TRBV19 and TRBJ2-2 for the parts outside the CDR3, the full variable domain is DGGITQSPKYLFRKEGQNVTLSCEQNLNHDAMYWYRQDPGQGLRLIYYSQIVNDFQKGDIAEGYSVSREKKESFPLTVTSAQKNPTAFYLCASSIVDGAGGELFFGEGSRLTVL.

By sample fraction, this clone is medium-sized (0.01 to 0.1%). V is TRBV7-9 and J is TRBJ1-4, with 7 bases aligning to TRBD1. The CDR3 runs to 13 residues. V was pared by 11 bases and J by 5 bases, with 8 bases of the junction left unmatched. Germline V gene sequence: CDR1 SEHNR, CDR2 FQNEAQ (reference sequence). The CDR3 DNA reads TGTGCCGGGGTTAAACAGGGGAATGAAAAACTGTTTTTT. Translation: CAGVKQGNEKLFF.

The CDR3 loop is CASSEALDSSYEQYF. The CDR3 nucleotides read TGTGCCAGCAGTGAAGCCTTGGACAGCTCCTACGAGCAGTACTTC. The chain has TRBV6-1 and TRBJ2-7; weak D call: TRBD1 (6 bases). Trimming took off 0 bases at V and 0 bases at J, with 9 bases between the two ends. CDR1 is MNHNS and CDR2 is SASEGT in the germline V gene. CDR3 length: 15 amino acids.

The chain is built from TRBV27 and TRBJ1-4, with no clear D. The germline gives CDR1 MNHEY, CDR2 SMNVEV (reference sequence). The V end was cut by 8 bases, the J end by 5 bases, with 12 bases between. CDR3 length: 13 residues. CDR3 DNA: TGTGCCAGCTCAAGCCCGTCCAATGAAAAACTGTTTTTT. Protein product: CASSSPSNEKLFF.

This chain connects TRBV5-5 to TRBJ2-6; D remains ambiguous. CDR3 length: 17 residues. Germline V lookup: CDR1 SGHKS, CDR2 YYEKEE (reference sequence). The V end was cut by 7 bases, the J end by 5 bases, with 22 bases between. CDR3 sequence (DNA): TGTGCCAGCTCAAATGATCTCGCACAAAGTCGGGCCAACGTCCTGACTTTC. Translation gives CASSNDLAQSRANVLTF.

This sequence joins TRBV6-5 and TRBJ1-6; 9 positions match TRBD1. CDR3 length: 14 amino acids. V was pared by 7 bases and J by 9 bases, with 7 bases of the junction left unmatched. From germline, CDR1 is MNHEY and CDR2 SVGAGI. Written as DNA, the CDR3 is TGTGCCAGCATGGGACAGGGTCTTAGTTCACCCCTCCACTTT. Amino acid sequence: CASMGQGLSSPLHF.

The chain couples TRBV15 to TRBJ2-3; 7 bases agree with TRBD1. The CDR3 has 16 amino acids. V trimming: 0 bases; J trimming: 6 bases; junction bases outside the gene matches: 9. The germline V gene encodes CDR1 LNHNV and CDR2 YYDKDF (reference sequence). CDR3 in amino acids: CATSRDGAGGKDTQYF. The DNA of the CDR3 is TGTGCCACCAGCAGAGATGGGGCAGGGGGTAAGGATACGCAGTATTTT. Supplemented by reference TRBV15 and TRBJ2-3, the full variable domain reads DAMVIQNPRYQVTQFGKPVTLSCSQTLNHNVMYWYQQKSSQAPKLLFHYYDKDFNNEADTPDNFQSRRPNTSFCFLDIRSPGLGDTAMYLCATSRDGAGGKDTQYFGPGTRLTVL.

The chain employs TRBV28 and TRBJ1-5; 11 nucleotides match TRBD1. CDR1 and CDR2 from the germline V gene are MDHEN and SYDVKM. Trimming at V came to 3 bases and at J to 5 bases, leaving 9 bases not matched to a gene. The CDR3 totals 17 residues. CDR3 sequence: CASSLATGTGGYQPQHF. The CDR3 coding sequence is TGTGCCAGCAGTTTGGCAACCGGGACAGGGGGATATCAGCCCCAGCATTTT.

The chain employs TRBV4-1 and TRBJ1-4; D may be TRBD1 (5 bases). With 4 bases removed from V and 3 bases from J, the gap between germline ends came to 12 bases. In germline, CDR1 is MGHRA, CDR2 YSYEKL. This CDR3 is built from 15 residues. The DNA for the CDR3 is TGCGCCAGCAGCCTACAGGAACGTCCTAATGAAAAACTGTTTTTT. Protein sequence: CASSLQERPNEKLFF.

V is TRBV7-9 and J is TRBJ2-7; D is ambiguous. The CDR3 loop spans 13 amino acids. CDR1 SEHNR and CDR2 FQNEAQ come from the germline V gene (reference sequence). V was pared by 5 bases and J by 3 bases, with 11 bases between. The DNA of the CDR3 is TGTGCCAGCAGCCCCACTCCGAGCTACGAGCAGTACTTC. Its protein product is CASSPTPSYEQYF.